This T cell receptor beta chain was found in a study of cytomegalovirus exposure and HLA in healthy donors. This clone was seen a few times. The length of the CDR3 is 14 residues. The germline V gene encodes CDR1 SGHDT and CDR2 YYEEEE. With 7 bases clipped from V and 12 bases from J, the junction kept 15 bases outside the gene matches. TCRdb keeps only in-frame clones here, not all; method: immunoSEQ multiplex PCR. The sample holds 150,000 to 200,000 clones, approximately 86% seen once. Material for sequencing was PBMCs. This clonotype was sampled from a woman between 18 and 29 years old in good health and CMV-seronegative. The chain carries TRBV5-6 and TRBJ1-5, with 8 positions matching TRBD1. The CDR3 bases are TGTGCCAGCTGGGACAGGTTAGTTTGCTGTCTCCAGCATTTT. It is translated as CASWDRLVCCLQHF.